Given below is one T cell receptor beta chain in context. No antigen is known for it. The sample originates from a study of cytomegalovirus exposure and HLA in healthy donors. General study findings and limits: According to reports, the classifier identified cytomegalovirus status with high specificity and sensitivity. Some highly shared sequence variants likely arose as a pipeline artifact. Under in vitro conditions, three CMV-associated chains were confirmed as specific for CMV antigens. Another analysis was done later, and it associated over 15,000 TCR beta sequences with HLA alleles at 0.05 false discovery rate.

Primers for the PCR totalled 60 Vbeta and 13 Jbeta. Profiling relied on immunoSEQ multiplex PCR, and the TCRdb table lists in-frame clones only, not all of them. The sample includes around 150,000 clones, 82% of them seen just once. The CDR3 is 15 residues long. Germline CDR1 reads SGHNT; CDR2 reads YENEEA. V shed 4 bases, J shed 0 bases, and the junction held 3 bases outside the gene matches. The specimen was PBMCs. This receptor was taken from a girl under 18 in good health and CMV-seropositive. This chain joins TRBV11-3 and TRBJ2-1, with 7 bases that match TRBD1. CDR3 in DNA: TGTGCCAGCAGCTCTTCAGGGGGCTCCTACAATGAGCAGTTCTTC. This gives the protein CASSSSGGSYNEQFF.